Listed below are T cell receptor beta chains from one sample, sequenced in a study of identical twins. TCRdb independently ran MiXCR on the 5' RACE reads; one entry per CDR3 protein. The top ten clones hold 0.45% to 0.5% of a sample with 450,000 to 600,000 distinct CDR3 sequences, around 20% of them seen once. Separately, the same data were catalogued under a study of yellow fever vaccine responses in identical twins.

Sequencing was done on a sample of CD4+ T cells sorted from blood. The receptors originated from a woman younger than 35 in good health. The CDR3 runs from the conserved cysteine through the conserved F or W. D genes are given only for firm matches. Size values are once, few and many counts, or a class for expanded clones, and some rows have none.

TRBV29-1	TRBJ1-1	NA	TRBD1	TGCAGCGTTTTGGGACAGGGGAACACTGAAGCTTTCTTT	CSVLGQGNTEAFF
TRBV3-1	TRBJ2-2	many	TRBD1	TGTGCCAGCAGCCAAACCGGGACAGGGGGTTCGAAGACCGGGGAGCTGTTTTTT	CASSQTGTGGSKTGELFF
TRBV5-5	TRBJ1-5	many	NA	TGTGCCAGCAGCTTAGGGCAGATGAATCAGCCCCAGCATTTT	CASSLGQMNQPQHF
TRBV20-1	TRBJ2-2	NA	TRBD2	TGCAGTGCAAGAAGCGGGAGTCACACCGGGGAGCTGTTTTTT	CSARSGSHTGELFF
TRBV5-1	TRBJ2-5	few	NA	TGCGCCAGCAGCTGGGACACCGGACAAGTCGAGACCCAGTACTTC	CASSWDTGQVETQYF
TRBV24-1	TRBJ2-2	NA	TRBD2	TGTGCCACCAGTGTCGCGGGAGGAACCGGAGAGGCCGGGGAGCTGTTTTTT	CATSVAGGTGEAGELFF
TRBV10-2	TRBJ2-5	once	NA	TGCGCCAGCCTCGAGTTAGAGACCCAGTACTTC	CASLELETQYF
TRBV9	TRBJ2-3	NA	TRBD2	TGTGCCAGCAGCGTAGGACTAGCGGGAACAAGCACAGATACGCAGTATTTT	CASSVGLAGTSTDTQYF
TRBV5-1	TRBJ2-3	NA	TRBD2	TGCGCCAGCAGCTTGGAGGGGACTAGATCGACTGGCGATACGCAGTATTTT	CASSLEGTRSTGDTQYF
TRBV20-1	TRBJ2-3	NA	TRBD2	TGCAGTGCTAGGGTACCCACCGGGACTAGCGCAACAGATACGCAGTATTTT	CSARVPTGTSATDTQYF
TRBV19	TRBJ2-1	few	TRBD2	TGTGCCAGTTTTAGCGGGAGACGCCACAATGAGCAGTTCTTC	CASFSGRRHNEQFF
TRBV12-3/TRBV12-4	TRBJ2-4	NA	TRBD1	TGTGCCAGCAGGGGGACAGGGGGGACCAAAAACATTCAGTACTTC	CASRGTGGTKNIQYF
TRBV27	TRBJ2-6	few	NA	TGTGCCAGCAGTTTCGAGGGAACTGGGGCCAACGTCCTGACTTTC	CASSFEGTGANVLTF
TRBV5-1	TRBJ2-1	few	TRBD2	TGCGCCAGCAGTAGACTAGCGGGACACACCGTCAACAATGAGCAGTTCTTC	CASSRLAGHTVNNEQFF
TRBV2	TRBJ2-3	few	NA	TGTGCCAGTAACTGGGAATCCACAGATACGCAGTATTTT	CASNWESTDTQYF
TRBV4-1	TRBJ2-5	NA	NA	TGCGCCAGCAGCCAAGAATCGTTTATGCGGGGGCCCAGCCGGGAGACCCAGTACTTC	CASSQESFMRGPSRETQYF
TRBV10-3	TRBJ2-1	few	NA	TGTGCCACCTCGACCGGTAGCCCCAGCCTGAATGAGCAGTTCTTC	CATSTGSPSLNEQFF
TRBV15	TRBJ2-7	NA	NA	TGTGCCACTCTCCCTGATCGGGGGCCCTTCGAGCAGTACTTC	CATLPDRGPFEQYF
TRBV24-1	TRBJ1-5	few	NA	TGTGCCACCAGTGATGGCGGACTCCAGAATCAGCCCCAGCATTTT	CATSDGGLQNQPQHF
TRBV12-3/TRBV12-4	TRBJ1-2	NA	TRBD1	TGTGCCAGCAGTCTCAGACAGGGGGGATTGGATGGCTACACCTTC	CASSLRQGGLDGYTF
TRBV28	TRBJ2-1	NA	NA	TGTGCCAGCAGTTTTTATTCACCCGAAGGCTACAATGAGCAGTTCTTC	CASSFYSPEGYNEQFF
TRBV7-8	TRBJ2-1	few	NA	TGTGCCAGCAGCTTCGACAGAGTATACAATGAGCAGTTCTTC	CASSFDRVYNEQFF
TRBV29-1	TRBJ2-3	many	TRBD2	TGCAGCGCATCGACTAGCGGGAGTGCAGATACGCAGTATTTT	CSASTSGSADTQYF
TRBV5-1	TRBJ2-1	NA	TRBD2	TGCGCCAGCACCACTAGCGGGAGGGCCGCAAATGAGCAGTTCTTC	CASTTSGRAANEQFF
TRBV4-1	TRBJ2-1	few	TRBD1	TGCGCCAGCAGCCAGGGACAGGGGGCTTTAGATGAGCAGTTCTTC	CASSQGQGALDEQFF
TRBV20-1	TRBJ2-1	NA	NA	TGCAGTGCTCTCTGGGGGAATGAGCAGTTCTTC	CSALWGNEQFF
TRBV3-1	TRBJ2-3	NA	TRBD2	TGTGCCAGCAGCCTTCTAGCGGGAGTCCCAGATACGCAGTATTTT	CASSLLAGVPDTQYF
TRBV18	TRBJ2-3	few	TRBD2	TGTGCCAGCTCACCTCCGGGACTAGCGGGAGGGATGAAAAGCACAGATACGCAGTATTTT	CASSPPGLAGGMKSTDTQYF
TRBV20-1	TRBJ2-5	NA	TRBD1	TGCAGTGCTAGAGATCGGGACAGGGGAGAGACCCAGTACTTC	CSARDRDRGETQYF
TRBV20-1	TRBJ2-2	NA	TRBD2	TGCAGTGCTAGAGATGCAACTCCCGGGACTATTATTGCCGGGGAGCTGTTTTTT	CSARDATPGTIIAGELFF
TRBV6-1	TRBJ2-1	NA	TRBD2	TGTGCCAGCAAGTCCAGCGGGAGAGGAAATGAGCAGTTCTTC	CASKSSGRGNEQFF
TRBV6-2/TRBV6-3	TRBJ2-1	NA	NA	TGTGCCAGCAGTTACTCGAGAGATCATGAGCAGTTCTTC	CASSYSRDHEQFF
TRBV7-2	TRBJ2-7	many	NA	TGTGCCAGCAGCTTAGGGGACCTATCCTACGAGCAGTACTTC	CASSLGDLSYEQYF
TRBV19	TRBJ1-4	once	NA	TGTGCCAGTCGACGCAGACAGGTTGAAAAACTGTTTTTT	CASRRRQVEKLFF
TRBV7-9	TRBJ2-2	NA	NA	TGTGCCAGCAGCTTAGCCAGGATCCCCGGGGAGCTGTTTTTT	CASSLARIPGELFF
TRBV19	TRBJ2-2	few	TRBD1	TGTGCCAGTACCCCCCCGGACAGGGTCACCGGGGAGCTGTTTTTT	CASTPPDRVTGELFF
TRBV7-6	TRBJ2-5	few	TRBD2	TGTGCCAGCAGCTTAGAACTAGCGGGGTTCCCCCAGTACTTC	CASSLELAGFPQYF
TRBV6-1	TRBJ1-2	NA	TRBD1	TGTGCCAGCCAAAGACAGGGTACAAACTATGGCTACACCTTC	CASQRQGTNYGYTF
TRBV29-1	TRBJ2-6	NA	NA	TGCAGCGTTGGAGGGCAGAACACTGGGGCCAACGTCCTGACTTTC	CSVGGQNTGANVLTF
TRBV5-4	TRBJ2-4	few	TRBD1	TGTGCCAGCAGCTTGGTTTCAGGGGGCTTGGGAAACATTCAGTACTTC	CASSLVSGGLGNIQYF
TRBV6-1	TRBJ2-1	NA	TRBD1	TGTGCCAGCAGTATTACCTCCTCAGGACAGGGGTACAATGAGCAGTTCTTC	CASSITSSGQGYNEQFF
TRBV20-1	TRBJ2-6	NA	NA	TGCAGTGCTGGTCCCCAGGGGACTGGGGCCAACGTCCTGACTTTC	CSAGPQGTGANVLTF